This T cell receptor (beta chain) is from a study of shared clonotypes between healthy human individuals. Study context: Each donor's CD4 naive and CD4 memory cells filled three plates apiece, CD8 naive two, and CD8 memory one. The study's findings and limits: Around 5% was the fraction of naive CD4 clonotypes found shared across a few donors.

CDR1 and CDR2 (germline): MRHNA, SNTAGT. This CDR3 region has 16 residues. Unmatched junction bases numbered 9, after V lost 2 bases and J lost 6 bases. A note on this clone: The target antigen is unknown.

Assay execution took place at the deep level. Several immunoSEQ 96-well plates shared each subset's DNA, each plate a replicate. Profiled with immunoSEQ multiplex PCR; TCRdb holds only in-frame clones, not every one. Of around 1.5 million clones detected, 98% appear once; the ten largest clones hold about 0.42%. The gene calls are TRBV6-4 and TRBJ2-3, with 9 positions matching TRBD2. The specimen sequenced was naive CD4+ T cells sorted from blood. Subset: CD45RA+ positively selected. This receptor was identified in a man aged 25-45 years in good health. The CDR3 bases are TGTGCCAGCAGTGACACCCCGGGACTAGCAGCGGATACGCAGTATTTT. Amino acids: CASSDTPGLAADTQYF.